Listed below are T cell receptor beta chains from one sample, sequenced in a study of cytomegalovirus exposure and HLA in healthy donors. The protocol was immunoSEQ multiplex PCR, while the TCRdb copy is restricted to in-frame clones and leaves out a portion. The sample consists of 120,000 to 150,000 clones, around 75% of them appearing once. The source material was PBMCs. The receptor set was obtained from a man aged 60 to 75 in good health and CMV-seronegative. Both conserved end residues are part of each CDR3. D genes are given only for firm matches. A clone size is listed for some rows: how often the clone was seen (once, few, many), or a class if it is expanded.

J gene: TRBJ2-7; clone size: NA; D gene: NA; V gene: TRBV5-1; CDR3 DNA: TGCGCCAGCAGCTTGGGCGTAACCCAATCCTACGAGCAGTACTTC; CDR3 protein: CASSLGVTQSYEQYF
J gene: TRBJ2-7; clone size: NA; D gene: NA; V gene: TRBV10-2; CDR3 DNA: TGCGCCAGCAGGGAACCGACAGGTTCCTACGAGCAGTACTTC; CDR3 protein: CASREPTGSYEQYF
J gene: TRBJ2-3; clone size: NA; D gene: NA; V gene: TRBV15; CDR3 DNA: TGTGCCACCAGCGGATGGGACTCCCAGAGCGCAGATACGCAGTATTTT; CDR3 protein: CATSGWDSQSADTQYF
J gene: TRBJ2-7; clone size: NA; D gene: NA; V gene: TRBV28; CDR3 DNA: TGTGCCAGCAGCTTTCCTGGGGGGGAGCAGTACTTC; CDR3 protein: CASSFPGGEQYF
J gene: TRBJ2-1; clone size: NA; D gene: NA; V gene: TRBV28; CDR3 DNA: TGTGCCAGCAGCACAGGGAATGAGCAGTTCTTC; CDR3 protein: CASSTGNEQFF
J gene: TRBJ1-2; clone size: NA; D gene: NA; V gene: TRBV15; CDR3 DNA: TGTGCCACCAGCAGAGGTGGGGGCGGGCGAGGAGGCTACACCTTC; CDR3 protein: CATSRGGGGRGGYTF
J gene: TRBJ2-7; clone size: NA; D gene: NA; V gene: TRBV5-1; CDR3 DNA: TGCGCCAGCAGCTTGGTGGCGGGAATCCACGAGCAGTACTTC; CDR3 protein: CASSLVAGIHEQYF
J gene: TRBJ2-3; clone size: once; D gene: NA; V gene: TRBV27; CDR3 DNA: TGTGCCAGCAGTTTCGGAGATACGCAGTATTTT; CDR3 protein: CASSFGDTQYF
J gene: TRBJ1-2; clone size: NA; D gene: NA; V gene: TRBV19; CDR3 DNA: TGTGCCAGTAGTACCTCTGCGACAGTTCTTAACTATGGCTACACCTTC; CDR3 protein: CASSTSATVLNYGYTF
J gene: TRBJ2-5; clone size: few; D gene: TRBD2; V gene: TRBV29-1; CDR3 DNA: TGCAGCGGAGGACTAGCGGGAGAGGAGGGTGGGACCCAGTACTTC; CDR3 protein: CSGGLAGEEGGTQYF
J gene: TRBJ2-7; clone size: NA; D gene: TRBD2; V gene: TRBV7-7; CDR3 DNA: TGTGCCAGCAGCCCGGGGGGGCCCGCAGATGGCGAGCAGTACTTC; CDR3 protein: CASSPGGPADGEQYF
J gene: TRBJ1-4; clone size: NA; D gene: NA; V gene: TRBV5-4; CDR3 DNA: TGTGCCAGCAGCTTGCGCTCAGGGGTGACTAATGAAAAACTGTTTTTT; CDR3 protein: CASSLRSGVTNEKLFF
J gene: TRBJ2-1; clone size: once; D gene: NA; V gene: TRBV29-1; CDR3 DNA: TGCAGCGTCGGGGGATGGTACAATGAGCAGTTCTTC; CDR3 protein: CSVGGWYNEQFF
J gene: TRBJ2-2; clone size: few; D gene: NA; V gene: TRBV6-1; CDR3 DNA: TGTGCCAGCAGCCTCGCACTTTCCGCCGGGGAGCTGTTTTTT; CDR3 protein: CASSLALSAGELFF
J gene: TRBJ2-7; clone size: NA; D gene: NA; V gene: TRBV27; CDR3 DNA: TGTGCCAGCAGTTCACAAACAGGTCCCTACGAGCAGTACTTC; CDR3 protein: CASSSQTGPYEQYF
J gene: TRBJ1-1; clone size: NA; D gene: NA; V gene: TRBV5-1; CDR3 DNA: TGCGCCAGCAGCTTGACAGGACCTGAAGCTTTCTTT; CDR3 protein: CASSLTGPEAFF